The source of this TCR beta chain is a study of glioma-infiltrating T cells after dendritic cell vaccination. Study at large: Dendritic cell vaccine was injected intradermally three times, biweekly.

Whole-study results and caveats: Complete blood and tumor specimen sets were limited to few patients. Survival was not directly related to TCR clonality in these patients.

Trimming cost V 5 bases and J 5 bases, with 16 bases left between them. This CDR3 contains 15 residues. The germline gives CDR1 MNHEY, CDR2 SMNVEV (reference sequence). The primer mix had 60 V beta and 13 J beta primers. Sequencing was performed with immunoSEQ multiplex PCR; in TCRdb, only in-frame clones are kept and a portion is missing. This table has over 55,000 clones, under 90% appearing once. With respect to this clone: Its antigen is unidentified.

The source material was blood, sampled before dendritic cell vaccination. The J gene is TRBJ2-1, the V gene TRBV27; D is perhaps TRBD2 (5 bases). The sequence was obtained from a human donor with glioblastoma. The CDR3 nucleotides are TGTGCCAGCAGTACCCTCGAGTTGGGAGACAATGAGCAGTTCTTC. Amino acid sequence: CASSTLELGDNEQFF.